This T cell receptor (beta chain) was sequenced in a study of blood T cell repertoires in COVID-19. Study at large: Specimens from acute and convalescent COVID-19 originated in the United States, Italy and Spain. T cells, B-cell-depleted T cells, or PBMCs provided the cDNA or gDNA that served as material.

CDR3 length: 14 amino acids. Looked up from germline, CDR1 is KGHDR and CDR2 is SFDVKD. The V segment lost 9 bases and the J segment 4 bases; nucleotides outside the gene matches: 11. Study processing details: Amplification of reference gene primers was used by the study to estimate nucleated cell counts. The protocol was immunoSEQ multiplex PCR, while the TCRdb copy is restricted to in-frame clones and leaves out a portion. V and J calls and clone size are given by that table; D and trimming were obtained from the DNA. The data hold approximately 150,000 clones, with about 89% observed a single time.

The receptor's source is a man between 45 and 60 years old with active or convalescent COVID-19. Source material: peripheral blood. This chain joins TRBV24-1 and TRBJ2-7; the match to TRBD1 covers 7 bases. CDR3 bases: TGTGCCACCGAAGACAGGGCCCCTAATTACGAGCAGTACTTC. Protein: CATEDRAPNYEQYF.